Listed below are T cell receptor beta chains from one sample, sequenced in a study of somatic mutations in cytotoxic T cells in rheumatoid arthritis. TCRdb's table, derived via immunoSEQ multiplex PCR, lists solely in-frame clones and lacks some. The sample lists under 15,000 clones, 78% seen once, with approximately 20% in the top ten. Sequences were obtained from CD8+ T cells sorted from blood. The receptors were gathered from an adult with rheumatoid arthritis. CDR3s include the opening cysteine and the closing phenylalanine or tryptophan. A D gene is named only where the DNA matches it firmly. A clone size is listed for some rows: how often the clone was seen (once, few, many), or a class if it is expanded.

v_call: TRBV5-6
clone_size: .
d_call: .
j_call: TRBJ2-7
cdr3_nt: TGTGCCAGCAGCTTGGGGACTACCGAAAGGGAGCAGTACTTC
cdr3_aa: CASSLGTTEREQYF

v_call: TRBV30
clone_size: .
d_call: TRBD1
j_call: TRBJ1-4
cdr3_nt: TGTGCCTGGAGTGTACTGGACAGGGACGAAAAACTGTTTTTT
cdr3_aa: CAWSVLDRDEKLFF

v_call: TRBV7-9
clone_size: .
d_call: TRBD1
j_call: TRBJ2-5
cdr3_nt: TGTGCCTACGGGACAGGGGGTGAGACCCAGTACTTC
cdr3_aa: CAYGTGGETQYF

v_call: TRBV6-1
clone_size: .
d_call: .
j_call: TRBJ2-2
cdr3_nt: TGTGCCAGCCCAAAGGGCGGGGGGGAGCTGTTTTTT
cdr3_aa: CASPKGGGELFF

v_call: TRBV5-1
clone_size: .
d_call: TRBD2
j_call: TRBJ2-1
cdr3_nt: TGCGCCAGCTCGGGACTTGATCGAGCGGGGAATGGTGAGCAGTTCTTC
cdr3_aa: CASSGLDRAGNGEQFF

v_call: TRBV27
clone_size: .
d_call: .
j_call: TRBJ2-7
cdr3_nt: TGTGCCAGCAGTTCAGGGGCCTCCTACGAGCAGTACTTC
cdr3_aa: CASSSGASYEQYF

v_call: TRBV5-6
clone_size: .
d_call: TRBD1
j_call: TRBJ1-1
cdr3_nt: TGTGCCAGCAGCATCGGGACAGGGCTACGTGAAGCTTTCTTT
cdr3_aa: CASSIGTGLREAFF

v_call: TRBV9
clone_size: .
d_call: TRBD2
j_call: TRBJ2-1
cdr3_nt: TGTGCCAGCAGTCGGGGGGGTAGCGGGAGTGGGGAGCAGTTCTTC
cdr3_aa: CASSRGGSGSGEQFF

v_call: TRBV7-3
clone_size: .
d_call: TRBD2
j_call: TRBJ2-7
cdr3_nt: TGTGCCAGCAGCTTAATAGTAGCGGGAGGGTACGAGCAGTACTTC
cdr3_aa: CASSLIVAGGYEQYF

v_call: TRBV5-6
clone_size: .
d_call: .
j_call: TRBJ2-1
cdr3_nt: TGTGCCAGCAGCTTATCGGGAACCTACAATGAGCAGTTCTTC
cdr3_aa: CASSLSGTYNEQFF

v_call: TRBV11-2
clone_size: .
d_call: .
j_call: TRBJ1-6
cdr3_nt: TGTGCCAGCAGTCCCCAACCGAACACCCTCCACTTT
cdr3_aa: CASSPQPNTLHF

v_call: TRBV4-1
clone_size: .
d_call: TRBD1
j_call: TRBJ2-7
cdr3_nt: TGCGCCAGCAGCCAAGAGCCCACCGGGACAGGATTATTCGAGCAGTACTTC
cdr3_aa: CASSQEPTGTGLFEQYF

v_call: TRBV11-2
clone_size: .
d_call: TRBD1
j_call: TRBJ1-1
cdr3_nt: TGTGCCAGCAGTACCGGGACAGGGGGCGCAGACACTGAAGCTTTCTTT
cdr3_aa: CASSTGTGGADTEAFF

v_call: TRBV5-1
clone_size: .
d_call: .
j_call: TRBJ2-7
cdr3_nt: TGCGCCAGCAGCTGGACTTATACCTACGAGCAGTACTTC
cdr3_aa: CASSWTYTYEQYF

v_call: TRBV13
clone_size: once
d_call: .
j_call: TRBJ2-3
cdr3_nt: TGTGCCAGCAGCTTAGTCGCAGATACGCAGTATTTT
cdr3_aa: CASSLVADTQYF

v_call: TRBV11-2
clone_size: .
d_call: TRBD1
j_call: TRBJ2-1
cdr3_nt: TGTGCCAGCAGCTTAGGAGGGGGCGCGGGTGATGAGCAGTTCTTC
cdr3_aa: CASSLGGGAGDEQFF

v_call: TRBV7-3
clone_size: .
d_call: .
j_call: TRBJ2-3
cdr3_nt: TGTGCCAGCAGCTTAATAGGCTCCACAGATACGCAGTATTTT
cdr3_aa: CASSLIGSTDTQYF

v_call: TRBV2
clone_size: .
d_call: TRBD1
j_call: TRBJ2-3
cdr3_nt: TGTGCCAGCACCTGGGGGCAGCAGGGGGCGACAGATACGCAGTATTTT
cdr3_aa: CASTWGQQGATDTQYF

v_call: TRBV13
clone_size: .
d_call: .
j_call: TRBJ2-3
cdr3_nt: TGTGCCAGCAGCCAACGGGACTCCTTTGACACAGATACGCAGTATTTT
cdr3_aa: CASSQRDSFDTDTQYF

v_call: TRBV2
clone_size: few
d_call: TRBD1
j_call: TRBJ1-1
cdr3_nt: TGTGCCAGCATTAGACAGGGGAACACTGAAGCTTTCTTT
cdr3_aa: CASIRQGNTEAFF

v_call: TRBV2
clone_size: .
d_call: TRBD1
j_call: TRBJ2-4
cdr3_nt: TGTGCCAGCAGTGTGTACAGGGGCTCGCTTAATTTGAACATTCAGTACTTC
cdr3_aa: CASSVYRGSLNLNIQYF

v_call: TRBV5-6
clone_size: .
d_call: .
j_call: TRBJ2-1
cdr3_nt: TGTGCCAGCAGCCCGACCTCCTACAATGAGCAGTTCTTC
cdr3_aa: CASSPTSYNEQFF

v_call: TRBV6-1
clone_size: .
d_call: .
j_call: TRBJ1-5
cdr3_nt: TGTGCCAGCAATGAACAGGTGGGGGGCAATCAGCCCCAGCATTTT
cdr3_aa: CASNEQVGGNQPQHF

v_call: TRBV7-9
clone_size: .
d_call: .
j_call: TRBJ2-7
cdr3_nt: TGTGCCAGCAGCCTAGTAAATAGCCGGACCTACGAGCAGTACTTC
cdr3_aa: CASSLVNSRTYEQYF

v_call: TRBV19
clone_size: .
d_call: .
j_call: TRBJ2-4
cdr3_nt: TGTGCCAGTAGTCACCCCGGGAACATTCAGTACTTC
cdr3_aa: CASSHPGNIQYF

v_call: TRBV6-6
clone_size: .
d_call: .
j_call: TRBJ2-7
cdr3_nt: TGTGCCACCAGGAGGGCCCCGAGTTCCTACGAGCAGTACTTC
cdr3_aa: CATRRAPSSYEQYF

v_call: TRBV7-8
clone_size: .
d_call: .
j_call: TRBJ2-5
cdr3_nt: TGTGCCAGCAGCCTAGGGGCCCCGAAAGGGGAGACCCAGTACTTC
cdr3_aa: CASSLGAPKGETQYF

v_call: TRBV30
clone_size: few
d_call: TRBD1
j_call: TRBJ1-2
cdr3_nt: TGTGCCTGGTACAGGGGTCTTGGCTACACCTTC
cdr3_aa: CAWYRGLGYTF

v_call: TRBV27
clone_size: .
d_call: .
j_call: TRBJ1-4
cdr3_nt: TGTGCCAGCAGTTTATCTGGGATTGGTACTAATGAAAAACTGTTTTTT
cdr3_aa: CASSLSGIGTNEKLFF

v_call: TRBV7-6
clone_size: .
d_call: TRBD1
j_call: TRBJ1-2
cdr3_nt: TGTGCCAGCAGCTTAGTGGCAGGGGGGGATGGCTACACCTTC
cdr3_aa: CASSLVAGGDGYTF

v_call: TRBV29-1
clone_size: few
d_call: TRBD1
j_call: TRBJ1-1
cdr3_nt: TGCAGCTATTGGACAGGGTTTGAGAACACTGAAGCTTTCTTT
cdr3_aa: CSYWTGFENTEAFF

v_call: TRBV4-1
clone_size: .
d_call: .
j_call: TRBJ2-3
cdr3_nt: TGCGCCAGCAGCCAAGAGGGGGGACTCGTCCGAGATACGCAGTATTTT
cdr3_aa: CASSQEGGLVRDTQYF

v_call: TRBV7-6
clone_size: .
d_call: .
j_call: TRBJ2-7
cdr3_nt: TGTGCCAGCAGCCTCCTCGGGACCGCGGCCTACGAGCAGTACTTC
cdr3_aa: CASSLLGTAAYEQYF

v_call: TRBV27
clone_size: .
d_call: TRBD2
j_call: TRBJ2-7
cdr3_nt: TGTGCCAGCAGGGGAATTAGCGGGAGAATCACCTACGAGCAGTACTTC
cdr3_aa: CASRGISGRITYEQYF

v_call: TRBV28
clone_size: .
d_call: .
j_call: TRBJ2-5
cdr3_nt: TGTGCCAGCAGTTTTACCTCTACCAGTGCCCAAGAGACCCAGTACTTC
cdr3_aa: CASSFTSTSAQETQYF

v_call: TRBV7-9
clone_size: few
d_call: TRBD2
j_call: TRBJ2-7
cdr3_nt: TGTGCCAGCAGCTACCAAGCTAGCGGTGATACCTACGAGCAGTACTTC
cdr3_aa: CASSYQASGDTYEQYF

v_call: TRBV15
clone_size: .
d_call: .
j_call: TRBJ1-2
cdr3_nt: TGTGCCACCAGCATCGGCCACAGCTTTAACTATGGCTACACCTTC
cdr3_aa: CATSIGHSFNYGYTF

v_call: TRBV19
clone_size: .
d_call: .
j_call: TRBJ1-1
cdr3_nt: TGTGCCAGTAGTAGGCGACAGTCTGAAGCTTTCTTT
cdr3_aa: CASSRRQSEAFF

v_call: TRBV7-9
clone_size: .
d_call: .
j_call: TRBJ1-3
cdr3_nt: TGTGCCAGCAGCTTAGCAGATTCTGGAAACACCATATATTTT
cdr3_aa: CASSLADSGNTIYF

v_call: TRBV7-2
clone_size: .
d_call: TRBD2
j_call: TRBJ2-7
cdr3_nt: TGTGCCAGCAGCTTAGAGGCCAGCGGGGGAGGGGCCTCCTACGAGCAGTACTTC
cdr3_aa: CASSLEASGGGASYEQYF

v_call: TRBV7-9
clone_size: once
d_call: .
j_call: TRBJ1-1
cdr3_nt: TGTGCCAGCTGGACCCCAGAAACTGAAGCTTTCTTT
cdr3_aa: CASWTPETEAFF

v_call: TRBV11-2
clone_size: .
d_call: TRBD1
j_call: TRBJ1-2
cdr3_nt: TGTGCCAGCAGCCAACTAGAGGAGGTGGGACAGGAGGACAACTATGGCTACACCTTC
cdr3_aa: CASSQLEEVGQEDNYGYTF

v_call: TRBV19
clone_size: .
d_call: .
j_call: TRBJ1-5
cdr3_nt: TGTGCCAGTACCGCTCGGGGGGACGGGGCTCAGCCCCAGCATTTT
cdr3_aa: CASTARGDGAQPQHF

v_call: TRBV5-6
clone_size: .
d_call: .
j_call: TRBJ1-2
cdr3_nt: TGTGCCAGCAGCTACACAGACTATGGCTACACCTTC
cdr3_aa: CASSYTDYGYTF

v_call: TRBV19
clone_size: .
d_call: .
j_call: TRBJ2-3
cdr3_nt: TGTGCCAGTAGTATTATCGGGAGCCGCGGAGATACGCAGTATTTT
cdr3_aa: CASSIIGSRGDTQYF

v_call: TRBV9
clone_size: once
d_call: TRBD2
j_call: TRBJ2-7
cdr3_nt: TGTGCCAGCAGCCCGACTAGCGGGAACTACGAGCAGTACTTC
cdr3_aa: CASSPTSGNYEQYF

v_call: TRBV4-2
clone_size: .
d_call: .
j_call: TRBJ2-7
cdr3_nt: TGTGCCAGCAGCCAAGAACAGGCTACCACCTACGAGCAGTACTTC
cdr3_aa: CASSQEQATTYEQYF

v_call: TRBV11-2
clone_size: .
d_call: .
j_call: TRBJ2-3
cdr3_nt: TGTGCCAGCAGCCCCATCCAGGCTCTCGCGGAAACAGATACGCAGTATTTT
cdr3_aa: CASSPIQALAETDTQYF

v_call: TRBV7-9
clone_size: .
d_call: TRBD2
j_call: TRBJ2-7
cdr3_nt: TGTGCCAGCAGCCCTGGACTAGCGGCGACCTACGAGCAGTACTTC
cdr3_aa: CASSPGLAATYEQYF

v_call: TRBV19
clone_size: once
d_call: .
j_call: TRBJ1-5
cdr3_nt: TGTGCCAGTAGTGACCCCGAGTATAGCAATCAGCCCCAGCATTTT
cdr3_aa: CASSDPEYSNQPQHF

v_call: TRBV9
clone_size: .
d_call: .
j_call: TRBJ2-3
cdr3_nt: TGTGCCAGCAGCGTAGCCGGGAGAAGTACAGATACGCAGTATTTT
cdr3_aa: CASSVAGRSTDTQYF

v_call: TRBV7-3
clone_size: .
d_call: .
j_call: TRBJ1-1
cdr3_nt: TGTGCCAGCAGCTTAGAGGGATCCAAGAACACTGAAGCTTTCTTT
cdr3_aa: CASSLEGSKNTEAFF

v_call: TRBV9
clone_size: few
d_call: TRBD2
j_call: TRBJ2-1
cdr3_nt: TGTGCCAGCAGCGTAACTGGCGGGAGTGGTAATGAGCAGTTCTTC
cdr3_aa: CASSVTGGSGNEQFF

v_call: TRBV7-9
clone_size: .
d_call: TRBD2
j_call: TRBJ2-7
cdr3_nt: TGTGCCAGCAGCCCGGAGGCTAGCGGGGCCTACGAGCAGTACTTC
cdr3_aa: CASSPEASGAYEQYF

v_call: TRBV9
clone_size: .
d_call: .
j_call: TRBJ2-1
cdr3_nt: TGTGCCAGCAGCGGCCCCCCGAGTGCCGGTCAGATCTCCTACAATGAGCAGTTCTTC
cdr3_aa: CASSGPPSAGQISYNEQFF

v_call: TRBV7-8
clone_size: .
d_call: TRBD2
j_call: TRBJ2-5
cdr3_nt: TGTGCCAGCAGCCACCGAAGGGAAGCGGGAGTTGAGACCCAGTACTTC
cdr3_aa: CASSHRREAGVETQYF

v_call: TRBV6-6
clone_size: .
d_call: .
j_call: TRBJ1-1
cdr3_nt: TGTGCCAGCAGCTTCCCCGGGACGACTGAAGCTTTCTTT
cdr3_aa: CASSFPGTTEAFF

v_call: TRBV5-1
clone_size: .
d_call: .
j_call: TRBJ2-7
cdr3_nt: TGCGCCAGCAGCTTGGGCGGGTTCTACGAGCAGTACTTC
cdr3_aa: CASSLGGFYEQYF